These T cell receptor beta chains were read from a single sample in a study of blood T cell repertoires in COVID-19. Repertoires were generated with immunoSEQ multiplex PCR, while TCRdb's copy carries only in-frame clones and drops some. Here the sample spans 200,000 to 300,000 clones, about 88% being singletons. Sequencing used peripheral blood. These TCRs come from a man aged 60 to 69 who had recovered from COVID-19. The CDR3 runs from the conserved cysteine through the conserved F or W. A D gene is named only where the DNA matches it firmly. Clone size is given for some rows only: seen once, a few or many times, or a class if the clone is expanded.

>TRBV6-5|TRBJ1-5|.|14|.
CASSSVGEYQPQHF
TGTGCCAGCAGTTCTGTTGGGGAGTATCAGCCCCAGCATTTT
>TRBV7-2|TRBJ2-7|.|12|.
CASSATSYEQYF
TGTGCCAGCAGCGCTACGTCCTACGAGCAGTACTTC
>TRBV2|TRBJ2-7|.|13|TRBD1
CASRTGYAYEQYF
TGTGCCAGCAGGACAGGGTATGCCTACGAGCAGTACTTC
>TRBV18|TRBJ2-7|.|13|TRBD1
CASSPGQGSEQYF
TGTGCCAGCTCTCCAGGACAGGGGAGCGAGCAGTACTTC
>TRBV2|TRBJ1-1|.|12|TRBD1
CASGRQGPEAFF
TGTGCCAGCGGCAGACAGGGACCTGAAGCTTTCTTT
>TRBV2|TRBJ1-4|.|15|TRBD1
CASRGQPATNEKLFF
TGTGCCAGCAGGGGACAGCCTGCAACTAATGAAAAACTGTTTTTT
>TRBV19|TRBJ2-7|.|16|TRBD1
CASSAYAGTGGSEQYF
TGTGCCAGTAGTGCCTACGCCGGGACAGGGGGCTCCGAGCAGTACTTC
>TRBV3-1/TRBV3-2|TRBJ2-5|.|18|TRBD2
CASSQLTSGGVYQETQYF
TGTGCCAGCAGCCAACTGACTAGCGGGGGAGTGTACCAAGAGACCCAGTACTTC
>TRBV3-1/TRBV3-2|TRBJ2-1|.|16|TRBD2
CASSRLTSGGAGEQFF
TGTGCCAGCAGCCGCTTGACTAGCGGGGGGGCTGGTGAGCAGTTCTTC
>TRBV4-1|TRBJ2-7|.|18|TRBD2
CASSQDGGLAGRSYEQYF
TGCGCCAGCAGCCAAGATGGCGGACTAGCGGGGCGATCCTACGAGCAGTACTTC
>TRBV7-9|TRBJ2-7|.|18|TRBD1
CASSRGGQGVSITYEQYF
TGTGCCAGCAGCCGAGGGGGACAGGGGGTCTCAATAACCTACGAGCAGTACTTC
>TRBV2|TRBJ2-1|.|14|.
CASSVLLLANEQFF
TGTGCCAGCAGTGTTCTGCTTTTGGCCAATGAGCAGTTCTTC
>TRBV6-2/TRBV6-3|TRBJ1-3|.|15|TRBD1
CASSSAGTAGNTIYF
TGTGCCAGCAGTTCCGCCGGGACAGCTGGAAACACCATATATTTT
>TRBV4-1|TRBJ2-3|.|15|.
CASSQGTRRADTQYF
TGCGCCAGCAGCCAAGGTACGCGCCGCGCAGATACGCAGTATTTT
>TRBV5-4|TRBJ2-3|.|15|.
CASSLGGRGEDTQYF
TGTGCCAGCAGCTTGGGAGGGCGGGGAGAAGATACGCAGTATTTT
>TRBV7-8|TRBJ2-7|.|16|.
CASSPGTPQHSYEQYF
TGTGCCAGCAGCCCAGGGACACCGCAACACTCCTACGAGCAGTACTTC
>TRBV29-1|TRBJ2-7|.|12|TRBD1
CSARQGAYEQYF
TGCAGCGCCAGACAGGGAGCCTACGAGCAGTACTTC
>TRBV5-1|TRBJ1-4|.|15|.
CASSLAGSTNEKLFF
TGCGCCAGCAGCTTGGCCGGGTCAACTAATGAAAAACTGTTTTTT
>TRBV5-4|TRBJ2-7|.|14|.
CASSGTPQGDEQYF
TGTGCCAGCAGCGGAACGCCACAGGGAGACGAGCAGTACTTC
>TRBV3-1/TRBV3-2|TRBJ2-7|.|14|TRBD2
CASSRGLQNYEQYF
TGTGCCAGCAGCAGGGGACTACAAAACTACGAGCAGTACTTC
>TRBV6-6|TRBJ1-1|.|16|TRBD1
CASSYPQGAPNTEAFF
TGTGCCAGCAGTTACCCACAGGGGGCTCCGAACACTGAAGCTTTCTTT
>TRBV6-5|TRBJ2-1|.|14|.
CASTRSVIGNEQFF
TGTGCCAGCACCCGATCGGTGATCGGCAATGAGCAGTTCTTC
>TRBV19|TRBJ2-2|.|17|TRBD1
CASSTSRTGGIAGELFF
TGTGCCAGTAGTACCTCTCGGACAGGGGGCATCGCCGGGGAGCTGTTTTTT
>TRBV3-1/TRBV3-2|TRBJ1-3|.|19|TRBD1
CASSQVVPGQGSSGNTIYF
TGTGCCAGCAGCCAAGTGGTCCCGGGACAGGGGTCCTCTGGAAACACCATATATTTT
>TRBV11-3|TRBJ2-5|.|16|TRBD2
CASSKSSGGGQETQYF
TGTGCCAGCAGCAAATCTAGCGGCGGGGGGCAAGAGACCCAGTACTTC
>TRBV12-3/TRBV12-4|TRBJ2-5|.|13|TRBD1
CASSWDSQETQYF
TGTGCCAGCAGTTGGGACAGCCAAGAGACCCAGTACTTC
>TRBV7-3|TRBJ1-2|.|15|TRBD1
CASSLEGTGLGGYTF
TGTGCCAGCAGCTTAGAAGGGACAGGGCTGGGCGGCTACACCTTC
>TRBV3-1/TRBV3-2|TRBJ2-5|.|13|.
CASSQALAETQYF
TGTGCCAGCAGCCAAGCACTAGCTGAGACCCAGTACTTC
>TRBV19|TRBJ2-7|.|13|.
CASSIDRGSEQYF
TGTGCCAGTAGTATAGACAGGGGCTCCGAGCAGTACTTC
>TRBV12-5|TRBJ1-5|once|15|.
CASSGDGPINQPQHF
TGTGCTAGTTCGGGGGACGGACCAATCAATCAGCCCCAGCATTTT
>TRBV5-6|TRBJ1-6|.|16|TRBD1
CASSWRGQGLDSPLHF
TGTGCCAGCAGCTGGAGGGGACAGGGATTGGATTCACCCCTCCACTTT
>TRBV27|TRBJ1-5|.|17|.
CASSPPRDIRSNQPQHF
TGTGCCAGCAGTCCCCCCCGGGACATAAGGAGCAATCAGCCCCAGCATTTT
>TRBV6-6|TRBJ2-7|.|15|.
CASTLRRGASYEQYF
TGTGCCAGCACCTTACGTCGGGGGGCCTCCTACGAGCAGTACTTC
>TRBV18|TRBJ1-1|.|15|.
CASSPGQIMNTEAFF
TGTGCCAGCTCACCAGGGCAGATCATGAACACTGAAGCTTTCTTT
>TRBV9|TRBJ2-3|once|14|.
CASSVAQSTDTQYF
TGTGCCAGCAGCGTAGCCCAGTCCACAGATACGCAGTATTTT
>TRBV7-6|TRBJ1-2|few|18|.
CASSLIAAFGRASYGYTF
TGTGCCAGCAGCTTAATCGCAGCGTTTGGCAGGGCGAGCTATGGCTACACCTTC
>TRBV29-1|TRBJ1-1|.|13|.
CSVDMGADTEAFF
TGCAGCGTTGACATGGGGGCAGACACTGAAGCTTTCTTT
>TRBV6-5|TRBJ2-1|.|14|.
CASRDLATYNEQFF
TGTGCCAGCAGAGACCTAGCTACCTACAATGAGCAGTTCTTC
>TRBV12-3/TRBV12-4|TRBJ2-5|few|12|.
CASRDRMETQYF
TGTGCCTCCCGAGACAGGATGGAGACCCAGTACTTC
>TRBV5-1|TRBJ2-1|.|15|.
CASSPLGQNYNEQFF
TGCGCCAGCAGCCCGCTCGGACAGAACTACAATGAGCAGTTCTTC
>TRBV7-9|TRBJ2-5|.|16|TRBD2
CASSLGLAGGKETQYF
TGTGCCAGCAGCTTAGGGTTAGCGGGGGGAAAAGAGACCCAGTACTTC
>TRBV5-1|TRBJ2-6|.|16|.
CASSPSPLSGANVLTF
TGCGCCAGCAGCCCCTCCCCCCTTTCTGGGGCCAACGTCCTGACTTTC
>TRBV21-1|TRBJ2-2|once|16|.
CASSKEQLRNTGELFF
TGTGCCAGCAGCAAAGAACAGTTAAGGAACACCGGGGAGCTGTTTTTT
>TRBV3-1/TRBV3-2|TRBJ1-1|few|14|.
CASSRGQMNTEAFF
TGTGCCAGCAGCCGCGGACAAATGAACACTGAAGCTTTCTTT
>TRBV24-1|TRBJ2-5|.|16|TRBD1
CATSDPGTGAQETQYF
TGTGCCACCAGTGACCCCGGGACAGGGGCCCAAGAGACCCAGTACTTC
>TRBV30|TRBJ2-1|.|17|TRBD2
CAWGGLAGGRTYNEQFF
TGTGCCTGGGGAGGACTAGCGGGGGGAAGGACCTACAATGAGCAGTTCTTC
>TRBV6-5|TRBJ1-2|.|14|TRBD1
CASTNLGTAYGYTF
TGTGCCAGCACCAACCTAGGGACAGCCTATGGCTACACCTTC
>TRBV27|TRBJ2-5|.|16|TRBD1
CASTSVLGTGRETQYF
TGTGCCAGCACTAGTGTCTTAGGGACAGGGAGAGAGACCCAGTACTTC
>TRBV4-1|TRBJ2-3|.|16|TRBD2
CASSQSGLAAPDTQYF
TGCGCCAGCAGCCAATCGGGACTAGCCGCCCCAGATACGCAGTATTTT
>TRBV10-2|TRBJ2-7|.|15|TRBD2
CASSEGRGGPYEQYF
TGCGCCAGCAGTGAGGGGCGGGGGGGCCCCTACGAGCAGTACTTC
>TRBV19|TRBJ1-1|.|14|.
CASIPRGTNTEAFF
TGTGCCAGTATTCCCCGCGGGACGAACACTGAAGCTTTCTTT